This record concerns one T cell receptor (beta chain) sequence. Different DNA sequences within this sample yield the same CDR3. Here immunoSEQ multiplex PCR was the method, and the copy in TCRdb shows in-frame clones only, minus some. The sample holds approximately 190,000 clones, 75% to 85% seen once. The data stem from a study of cytotoxic CD8 clonotypes in ibrutinib-treated CLL. Germline CDR1 is GTSNPN and CDR2 is SVGIG (reference sequence). The V end lost 0 bases, the J end lost 0 bases, and 6 bases lay between the germline ends. The CDR3 loop spans 15 amino acids. The chain has TRBV30 and TRBJ2-6; D gene ambiguous. The sequences come from PBMCs, collected after 12 months of ibrutinib treatment. The source is a human donor with chronic lymphocytic leukemia. CDR3 DNA sequence: TGTGCCTGGAGTGTACGTGCCTCTGGGGCCAACGTCCTGACTTTC. This gives the protein CAWSVRASGANVLTF. Drawing the rest from reference TRBV30 and TRBJ2-6, the complete variable domain is SQTIHQWPATLVQPVGSPLSLECTVEGTSNPNLYWYRQAAGRGLQLLFYSVGIGQISSEVPQNLSASRPQDRQFILSSKKLLLSDSGFYLCAWSVRASGANVLTFGAGSRLTVL.